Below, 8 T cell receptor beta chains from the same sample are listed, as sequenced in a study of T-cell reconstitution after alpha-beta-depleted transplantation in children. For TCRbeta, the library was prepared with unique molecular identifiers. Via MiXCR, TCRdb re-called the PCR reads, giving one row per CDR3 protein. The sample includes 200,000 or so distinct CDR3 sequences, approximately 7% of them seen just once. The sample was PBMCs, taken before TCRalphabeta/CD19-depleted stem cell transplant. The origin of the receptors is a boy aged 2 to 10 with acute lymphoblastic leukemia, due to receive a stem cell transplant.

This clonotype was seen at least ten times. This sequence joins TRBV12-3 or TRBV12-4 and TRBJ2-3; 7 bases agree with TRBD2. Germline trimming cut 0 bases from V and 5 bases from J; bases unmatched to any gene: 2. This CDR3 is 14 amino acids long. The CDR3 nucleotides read TGTGCCAGCAGTTTAGCGGGAGGGGTAGATACGCAGTATTTT. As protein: CASSLAGGVDTQYF.

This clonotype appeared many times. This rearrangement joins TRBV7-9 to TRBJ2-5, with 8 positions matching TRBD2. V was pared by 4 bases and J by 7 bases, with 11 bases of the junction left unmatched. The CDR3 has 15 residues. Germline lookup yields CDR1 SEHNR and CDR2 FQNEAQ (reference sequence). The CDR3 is CASSWGLGRVVTQYF. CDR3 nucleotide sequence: TGTGCCAGCAGCTGGGGACTAGGTCGAGTCGTGACCCAGTACTTC. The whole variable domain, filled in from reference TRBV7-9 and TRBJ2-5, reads DTGVSQNPRHKITKRGQNVTFRCDPISEHNRLYWYRQTLGQGPEFLTYFQNEAQLEKSRLLSDRFSAERPKGSFSTLEIQRTEQGDSAMYLCASSWGLGRVVTQYFGPGTRLLVL.

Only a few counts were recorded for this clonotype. The CDR3 loop reads CASSRGQEGYEQYF. For the CDR3, the DNA is TGTGCCAGCTCACGAGGACAGGAGGGCTACGAGCAGTACTTC. This sequence joins TRBV18 and TRBJ2-7; maybe TRBD1 (7 bases). CDR3 length: 14 amino acids. Trimming removed 4 bases at V and 3 bases at J, with 13 bases between. Germline CDR1 reads KGHSH; CDR2 reads LQKENI.

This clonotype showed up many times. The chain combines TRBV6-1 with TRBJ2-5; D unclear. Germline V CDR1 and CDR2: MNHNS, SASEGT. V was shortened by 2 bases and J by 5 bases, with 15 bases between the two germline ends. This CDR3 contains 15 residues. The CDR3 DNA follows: TGTGCCAGCAGTGAACAGGCGCGGCCCCGGGAGACCCAGTACTTC. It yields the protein CASSEQARPRETQYF.

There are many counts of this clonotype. The CDR3 region is CASAGQGAQRAYEQYF. CDR3 sequence (DNA): TGTGCCAGCGCAGGTCAGGGGGCTCAGAGGGCCTACGAGCAGTACTTC. V usage is TRBV27 and J usage is TRBJ2-7; 8 bases are shared with TRBD1. CDR3 length: 16 residues. Germline V gene lookup returns CDR1 MNHEY and CDR2 SMNVEV (reference sequence). V dropped 8 bases and J dropped 2; count of bases not matched to a gene: 14.

The CDR3 nucleotides are TGCAGCGTTGAGGACCCTAGCGGCCACTACAATGAGCAGTTCTTC. Its translation is CSVEDPSGHYNEQFF. The rearrangement uses TRBV29-1 and TRBJ2-1; 7 positions agree with TRBD2. CDR3 size: 15 residues. Germline V gene data show CDR1 as SQVTM and CDR2 as ANQGSEA. Trimming removed 3 bases from V and 3 bases from J; junction bases left unmatched: 8.

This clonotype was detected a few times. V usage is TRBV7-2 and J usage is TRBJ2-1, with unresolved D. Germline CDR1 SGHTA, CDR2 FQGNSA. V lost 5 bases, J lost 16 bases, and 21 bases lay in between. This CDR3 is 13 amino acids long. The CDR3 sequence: CASSPSGPRTPFF. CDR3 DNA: TGTGCCAGCAGCCCATCCGGGCCGAGAACCCCATTCTTC.

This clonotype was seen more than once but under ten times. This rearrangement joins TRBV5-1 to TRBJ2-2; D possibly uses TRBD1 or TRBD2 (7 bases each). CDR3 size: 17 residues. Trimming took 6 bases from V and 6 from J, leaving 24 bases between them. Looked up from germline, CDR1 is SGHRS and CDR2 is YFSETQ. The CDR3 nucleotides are TGCGCCAGCACACCGAGAGCCAGGACTAGGGGGCCCGGGGAGCTGTTTTTT. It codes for CASTPRARTRGPGELFF.